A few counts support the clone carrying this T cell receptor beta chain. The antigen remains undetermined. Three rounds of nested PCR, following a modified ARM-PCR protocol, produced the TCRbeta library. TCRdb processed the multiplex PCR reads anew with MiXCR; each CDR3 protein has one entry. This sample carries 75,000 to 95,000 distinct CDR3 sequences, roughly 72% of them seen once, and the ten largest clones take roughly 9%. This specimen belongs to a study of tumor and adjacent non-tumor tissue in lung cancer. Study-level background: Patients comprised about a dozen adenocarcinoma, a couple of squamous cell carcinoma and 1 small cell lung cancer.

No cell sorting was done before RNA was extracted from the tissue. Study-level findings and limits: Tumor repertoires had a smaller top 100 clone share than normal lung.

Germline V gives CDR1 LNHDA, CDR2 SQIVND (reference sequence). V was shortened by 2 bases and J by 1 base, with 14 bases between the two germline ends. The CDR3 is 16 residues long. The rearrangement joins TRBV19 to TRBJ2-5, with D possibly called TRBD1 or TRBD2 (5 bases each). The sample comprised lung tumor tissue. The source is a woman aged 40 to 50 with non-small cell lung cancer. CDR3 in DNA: TGTGCCAGTAGTATAACTGGGGGTTTGGGCCAAGAGACCCAGTACTTC. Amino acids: CASSITGGLGQETQYF.